The 15 T cell receptor beta chains given below trace back to one sample, sequenced in a study of T-cell memory formation after mild COVID-19. Using its own MiXCR run on the 5' RACE reads, TCRdb lists one record per CDR3 protein. The table has fewer than 600,000 distinct CDR3 sequences, less than 25% seen once; the top ten hold roughly 9.1%. Sequencing used PBMCs or a T cell subset sorted from them (not recorded which). The receptors stem from an adult woman who had mild COVID-19 (a few samples of this study predate the infection). Cell type and time point are not known.

This clonotype was observed many times. One end of the junction is discordant with germline, which a read error may explain. V gene TRBV12-3 or TRBV12-4 combines with J gene TRBJ2-1; no clear D gene. CDR3 length: 14 amino acids. The CDR3 spells CASSLQSSYNEQFF. The CDR3, as DNA: TGCGCCAGCAGCTTGCAGAGCTCCTACAATGAGCAGTTCTTC.

Only a few counts were recorded for this clonotype. The gene calls are TRBV30 and TRBJ2-3; D not certain. The CDR3 loop spans 14 amino acids. Between the trimmed V and J ends, which lost 0 bases and 6 bases, there was a span of 13 bases. Per germline, CDR1 GTSNPN and CDR2 SVGIG (reference sequence). CDR3 residues: CAWSVRTRMDTQYF. The CDR3 DNA follows: TGTGCCTGGAGTGTAAGGACCCGAATGGATACGCAGTATTTT. The full variable domain, its missing parts supplied by reference TRBV30 and TRBJ2-3, is SQTIHQWPATLVQPVGSPLSLECTVEGTSNPNLYWYRQAAGRGLQLLFYSVGIGQISSEVPQNLSASRPQDRQFILSSKKLLLSDSGFYLCAWSVRTRMDTQYFGPGTRLTVL.

This chain uses TRBV7-9 with TRBJ1-4; 9 positions agree with TRBD1. The CDR3 contains 15 residues. The trim removed 5 bases at V and 7 bases at J, leaving 8 bases unmatched. Germline assignment: CDR1 SEHNR and CDR2 FQNEAQ (reference sequence). For the CDR3, the DNA is TGTGCCAGCAGCCTTCTACAGGGGGCCATTGAAAAACTGTTTTTT. This gives the protein CASSLLQGAIEKLFF.

The chain uses TRBV29-1 and TRBJ1-4; perhaps TRBD1 as D (5 bases). The V gene's germline CDR1 is SQVTM and CDR2 ANQGSEA. This CDR3 region has 14 residues. The ends were cut back, 2 bases at V and 5 bases at J, with 12 bases in the middle. The CDR3 nucleotides are TGCAGCGTTGAATGGGGGACGGGGAATGAAAAACTGTTTTTT. This translates into CSVEWGTGNEKLFF.

This clonotype turned up a few times. This chain connects TRBV4-1 to TRBJ2-7; D not certain. V was shortened by 0 bases and J by 1 base, with 13 bases between the two germline ends. CDR1 is MGHRA, CDR2 YSYEKL, per germline. CDR3 length equals 16 residues. The CDR3 protein is CASSQDLAVPSYEQYF. CDR3 sequence (DNA): TGCGCCAGCAGCCAAGATCTGGCGGTCCCTTCCTACGAGCAGTACTTC.

The chain couples TRBV6-6 to TRBJ2-1; no firm D call. Germline CDR1 reads MNHNY; CDR2 reads SVGAGI (reference sequence). There are 12 residues in the CDR3. The germline V and J ends were trimmed by 7 bases and 6 bases, with 10 bases remaining between them. CDR3 loop: CASTISGNEQFF. The CDR3 DNA follows: TGTGCCAGCACCATTTCCGGCAATGAGCAGTTCTTC.

The CDR3 nucleotides read TGTGCCACCAGTGATTTGCTCGGGAGCGGGGAGCTGTTTTTT. It specifies CATSDLLGSGELFF. This chain uses TRBV24-1 with TRBJ2-2, with D perhaps matching TRBD2 (6 bases). Germline-derived CDR1 and CDR2 are KGHDR and SFDVKD. V shed 0 bases and J shed 7 bases, with 8 bases lying between them. This CDR3 is built from 14 residues.

This clonotype was seen a handful of times. The chain is built from TRBV29-1 and TRBJ1-5; D is uncertain. Deletions cut 3 bases from V and 4 bases from J, with 10 bases between. The germline gives CDR1 SQVTM, CDR2 ANQGSEA. The CDR3 runs 13 residues. As DNA, the CDR3 is TGCAGCGTTGAGTTCAGCCGAAATCAGCCCCAGCATTTT. This gives the protein CSVEFSRNQPQHF.

This clonotype was seen only a few times. The CDR3 here is CASSIDPAGGPAWETQYF. The CDR3 DNA reads as TGTGCCAGTAGTATAGATCCAGCGGGAGGGCCGGCTTGGGAGACCCAGTACTTC. The chain links TRBV19 to TRBJ2-5, with TRBD2 identical over 10 bases. The CDR3 runs 18 residues. V dropped 0 bases and J dropped 5; count of bases not matched to a gene: 12. CDR1 and CDR2 (germline): LNHDA, SQIVND (reference sequence).

The rearrangement links TRBV5-1 to TRBJ2-2; 7 nucleotides match TRBD1. The germline V gene encodes CDR1 SGHRS and CDR2 YFSETQ. The V and J ends lost 3 bases and 5 bases, in that order; junction bases with no gene match: 7. The CDR3 extends over 15 amino acids. The chain's CDR3 is CASSSKTGRTGELFF. CDR3 coding DNA: TGCGCCAGCAGCTCAAAGACAGGGCGGACCGGGGAGCTGTTTTTT.

V and J are TRBV7-6 and TRBJ2-7; unclear D gene. The CDR3 extends over 13 amino acids. Trimming removed 3 bases at V and 3 bases at J, with 9 bases between. Per the germline V gene, CDR1 is SGHVS and CDR2 is FNYEAQ. The CDR3 bases are TGTGCCAGCAGCTTGGATACGGACTACGAGCAGTACTTC. Translated, it gives CASSLDTDYEQYF.

The chain uses TRBV7-9 and TRBJ2-2; D perhaps matches TRBD1 (5 bases). This CDR3 has 16 amino acids. The germline gives CDR1 SEHNR, CDR2 FQNEAQ (reference sequence). Trimming removed 8 bases from V and 1 base from J, with 17 bases in between. The CDR3 coding sequence is TGTGCCAGCGCCGTTTCCGGACAAGTGAACACCGGGGAGCTGTTTTTT. This translates into CASAVSGQVNTGELFF.

The table lists this clonotype with a few counts. V gene TRBV6-5 combines with J gene TRBJ2-7; D uncertain. V lost 0 bases, J lost 2 bases, and 8 bases lay in between. From germline, CDR1 is MNHEY and CDR2 SVGAGI. The CDR3 covers 14 residues. The CDR3 region has the DNA TGTGCCAGCAGTTACTCCCCAGAGACCTACGAGCAGTACTTC. Residues: CASSYSPETYEQYF.

This clonotype was seen a few times. J is TRBJ1-1 and V is TRBV24-1; no clear D gene. CDR3 length: 12 residues. Germline V gene sequence: CDR1 KGHDR, CDR2 SFDVKD. Trimming removed 0 bases at V and 10 bases at J, with 8 bases between. The CDR3 sequence: CATSDLGKIAFF. In DNA, the CDR3 is TGTGCCACCAGTGATTTGGGGAAGATAGCTTTCTTT.

The V gene is TRBV6-5, the J gene TRBJ2-1; 13 positions agree with TRBD2. V lost 0 bases, J lost 0 bases, and 8 bases stayed unmatched. The CDR3 totals 20 residues. Germline CDR1 reads MNHEY; CDR2 reads SVGAGI. CDR3 region: CASSYSTGTSGAHSYNEQFF. In nucleotides, the CDR3 is TGTGCCAGCAGTTACTCGACCGGGACTAGCGGGGCTCACTCCTACAATGAGCAGTTCTTC.